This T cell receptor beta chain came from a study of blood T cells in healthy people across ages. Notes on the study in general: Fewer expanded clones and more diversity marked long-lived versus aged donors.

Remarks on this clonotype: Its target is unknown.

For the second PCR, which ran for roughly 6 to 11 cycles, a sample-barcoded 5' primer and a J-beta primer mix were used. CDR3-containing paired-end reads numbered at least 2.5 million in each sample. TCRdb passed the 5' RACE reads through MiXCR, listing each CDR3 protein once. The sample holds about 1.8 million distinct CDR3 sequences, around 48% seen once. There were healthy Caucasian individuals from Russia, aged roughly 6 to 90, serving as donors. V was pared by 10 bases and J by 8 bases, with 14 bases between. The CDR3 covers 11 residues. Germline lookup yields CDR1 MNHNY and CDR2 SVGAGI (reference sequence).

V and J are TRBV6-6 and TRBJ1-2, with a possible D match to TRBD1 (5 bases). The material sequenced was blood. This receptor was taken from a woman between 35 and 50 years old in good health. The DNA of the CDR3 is TGTGCCACCAGGGTAGGGTTCGGCTACACCTTC. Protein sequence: CATRVGFGYTF.